The 26 T cell receptor beta chains below come from one sample, sequenced in a study of cytomegalovirus exposure and HLA in healthy donors. Profiled with immunoSEQ multiplex PCR; TCRdb holds only in-frame clones, not every one. This sample yields 85,000 to 90,000 clones, of which approximately 96% are seen a single time; more than 0.65% belongs to the top ten. The specimen was PBMCs. These receptors were obtained from a man aged 18 to 29 in good health and CMV-seronegative.

This clone was detected once. This chain connects TRBV2 to TRBJ1-5; 9 nucleotides agree with TRBD1. CDR3 length: 16 amino acids. Germline V gene lookup returns CDR1 SNHLY and CDR2 FYNNEI. With 5 bases clipped from V and 7 bases from J, the junction kept 12 bases outside the gene matches. The CDR3 sequence is CASSNRQGTGFQPQHF. The CDR3 DNA sequence: TGTGCCAGCAGTAACCGTCAAGGGACAGGGTTCCAGCCCCAGCATTTT.

The sample holds a few counts of this clone. The chain uses TRBV28 and TRBJ2-5; 9 positions match TRBD2. The CDR3 spans 16 residues. The V gene end was trimmed by 7 bases and the J gene end by 5 bases; junction bases not matched to a gene: 14. Germline loops: CDR1 MDHEN, CDR2 SYDVKM. CDR3 amino acids: CASTRPGLARVETQYF. The CDR3 DNA is TGTGCCAGCACTCGTCCCGGACTAGCGAGAGTCGAGACCCAGTACTTC.

The V gene is TRBV4-3, the J gene TRBJ2-3; TRBD2 agrees at 9 bases. V trimming: 9 bases; J trimming: 3 bases; junction bases outside the gene matches: 4. Per germline, CDR1 LGHNA and CDR2 YSLEER. The CDR3 loop spans 13 amino acids. CDR3 coding DNA: TGCGCCAGTAGCGGGAGAGAAACAGATACGCAGTATTTT. Its protein is CASSGRETDTQYF.

This clone has only a few counts. The rearrangement links TRBV5-1 to TRBJ1-1; D remains ambiguous. This CDR3 is built from 15 residues. CDR1 is SGHRS and CDR2 is YFSETQ in the germline V gene. Trimming took off 0 bases at V and 4 bases at J, with 13 bases between the two ends. CDR3 amino acids: CASSLDGIGSTEAFF. DNA for the CDR3: TGCGCCAGCAGCTTGGACGGGATCGGGAGCACTGAAGCTTTCTTT.

The CDR3 DNA reads TGCGCCAGCAGCCAACAGCGGACAGGTGCGAACACTGAAGCTTTCTTT. Its protein product is CASSQQRTGANTEAFF. The rearrangement links TRBV4-1 to TRBJ1-1; 7 bases are a match to TRBD1. CDR3 length: 16 residues. J gave up 1 base and V 2 bases, and 7 bases lay outside the gene matches. Germline assignment: CDR1 MGHRA and CDR2 YSYEKL.

This chain joins TRBV30 and TRBJ2-1; 7 positions agree with TRBD2. J lost 9 bases, V lost 5 bases, and 16 bases had no gene match. Germline loops: CDR1 GTSNPN, CDR2 SVGIG (reference sequence). The CDR3 sequence is 15 residues long. The CDR3 DNA follows: TGTGCCTGGGGGTCCTATCGGCGGGAGAGGGGTGAGCAGTTCTTC. It encodes CAWGSYRRERGEQFF.

This sequence joins TRBV27 and TRBJ2-2, with 10 bases lining up with TRBD2. The V and J ends lost 3 bases and 1 base, in that order; junction bases with no gene match: 8. The germline gives CDR1 MNHEY, CDR2 SMNVEV (reference sequence). The CDR3 covers 18 residues. CDR3 coding DNA: TGTGCCAGCAGTTTCCGGACTAGCGGAACGATGAACACCGGGGAGCTGTTTTTT. It translates to CASSFRTSGTMNTGELFF.

V and J are TRBV27 and TRBJ2-1, with TRBD2 identical over 8 bases. After removal of 5 bases from V and 4 bases from J, the junction contained 7 bases not matched to a gene. Germline V gives CDR1 MNHEY, CDR2 SMNVEV (reference sequence). The CDR3 consists of 15 residues. The CDR3 nucleotides read TGTGCCAGCAGTCTACAGGGACTAGGGTACAATGAGCAGTTCTTC. Its protein is CASSLQGLGYNEQFF.

This chain connects TRBV9 to TRBJ2-5; D gene uncertain. Germline CDR1 SGDLS, CDR2 YYNGEE. V dropped 1 base and J dropped 2 bases, with 6 bases sitting between them. The CDR3 sequence is 13 residues long. CDR3 amino acids: CASSVTPQETQYF. CDR3 DNA: TGTGCCAGCAGCGTAACACCGCAAGAGACCCAGTACTTC.

This chain connects TRBV28 to TRBJ1-5; tentatively, D is TRBD1 (5 bases). CDR1 MDHEN and CDR2 SYDVKM come from the germline V gene. The CDR3 loop spans 15 amino acids. Trimming shortened V by 6 bases and J by 0 bases, and 12 bases separated the two germline ends. The CDR3 sequence: CASRGWGDSNQPQHF. In nucleotides, the CDR3 is TGTGCCAGCAGAGGATGGGGGGATAGCAATCAGCCCCAGCATTTT.

V is TRBV4-1 and J is TRBJ1-2; no firm D call. The V and J ends lost 0 bases and 4 bases respectively, with 15 bases between them. Germline CDR1 and CDR2: MGHRA and YSYEKL. The CDR3 is 16 residues long. CDR3 in DNA: TGCGCCAGCAGCCAAGAGGCAACCGATCCCACCTATGGCTACACCTTC. It yields the protein CASSQEATDPTYGYTF.

The chain joins TRBV7-9 to TRBJ1-5; no firm D call. CDR3 size: 12 residues. Looked up from germline, CDR1 is SEHNR and CDR2 is FQNEAQ (reference sequence). Deletions cut 8 bases from V and 5 bases from J, with 10 bases between. CDR3 in DNA: TGTGCCAGCCGCCAGGAGGATCAGCCCCAGCATTTT. It codes for CASRQEDQPQHF.

The count of this clone is one. V and J are TRBV7-9 and TRBJ1-2; D is perhaps TRBD1 (5 bases). The CDR3 runs 14 residues. Trimming took off 0 bases at V and 4 bases at J, with 9 bases between the two ends. Per the germline V gene, CDR1 is SEHNR and CDR2 is FQNEAQ (reference sequence). The CDR3 loop reads CASSLALGGYGYTF. CDR3 DNA: TGTGCCAGCAGCTTAGCGCTGGGGGGCTATGGCTACACCTTC.

This clone turned up a few times. J is TRBJ2-7 and V is TRBV6-5; D is unclear. Deletions cut 5 bases from V and 3 bases from J, with 11 bases between. Germline loops: CDR1 MNHEY, CDR2 SVGAGI. This CDR3 spans 13 amino acids. The CDR3 reads CASSPVKDYEQYV. The CDR3 bases are TGTGCCAGCAGTCCAGTAAAAGACTACGAGCAGTACGTC.

The CDR3 nucleotides are TGTGCCAGCAGCTTCGACAGGGGGGTACACAATGAGCAGTTCTTC. Residues: CASSFDRGVHNEQFF. The chain couples TRBV7-2 to TRBJ2-1; 9 nucleotides match TRBD1. V was clipped by 3 bases and J by 5 bases; unmatched bases: 5. The CDR3 length is 15 residues. The germline CDR1 and CDR2 sequences are SGHTA and FQGNSA.

V and J are TRBV2 and TRBJ1-5; possible D gene TRBD1, 5 bases. V lost 3 bases and J lost 3, with 9 bases in between. Germline V gene lookup returns CDR1 SNHLY and CDR2 FYNNEI. CDR3 length: 14 residues. The CDR3 spells CASSDGRANQPQHF. The CDR3 nucleotides are TGTGCCAGCAGTGACGGCAGGGCCAATCAGCCCCAGCATTTT.

V gene TRBV19 combines with J gene TRBJ1-5; TRBD1 aligns across 7 bases. Germline lookup yields CDR1 LNHDA and CDR2 SQIVND (reference sequence). The CDR3 is 18 residues long. The V and J ends lost 5 bases and 0 bases, in that order; junction bases with no gene match: 13. The CDR3: CASSWTRDSSNSNQPQHF. In DNA form, the CDR3 reads TGTGCCAGTAGTTGGACCCGGGACAGCTCCAATAGCAATCAGCCCCAGCATTTT. The variable domain in full, completed from reference TRBV19 and TRBJ1-5, reads DGGITQSPKYLFRKEGQNVTLSCEQNLNHDAMYWYRQDPGQGLRLIYYSQIVNDFQKGDIAEGYSVSREKKESFPLTVTSAQKNPTAFYLCASSWTRDSSNSNQPQHFGDGTRLSIL.

This clone came up a few times. This chain joins TRBV6-4 and TRBJ2-3; 9 nucleotides match TRBD1. With V trimmed by 2 bases and J by 4 bases, 1 base remained unmatched. This CDR3 is 14 amino acids long. CDR1 and CDR2 from the germline V gene are MRHNA and SNTAGT. CDR3 sequence reads: CASSDTGGADTQYF. For the CDR3, the DNA is TGTGCCAGCAGTGACACAGGGGGCGCAGATACGCAGTATTTT.

The J gene is TRBJ1-2, the V gene TRBV7-2; no definite D call. Germline CDR1 SGHTA, CDR2 FQGNSA. The CDR3 is 16 residues long. Between the trimmed V and J ends, which lost 2 bases and 5 bases, there was a span of 18 bases. CDR3 nucleotides: TGTGCCAGCAGCTTATCGGTTTTGGGCAGATCATATGGCTACACCTTC. It yields the protein CASSLSVLGRSYGYTF. Complete variable domain (other parts from reference TRBV7-2 and TRBJ1-2): GAGVSQSPSNKVTEKGKDVELRCDPISGHTALYWYRQSLGQGLEFLIYFQGNSAPDKSGLPSDRFSAERTGGSVSTLTIQRTQQEDSAVYLCASSLSVLGRSYGYTFGSGTRLTVV.

The chain couples TRBV28 to TRBJ2-7, with a weak D call TRBD1 (6 bases). Germline assignment: CDR1 MDHEN and CDR2 SYDVKM. The CDR3 loop spans 14 amino acids. The germline V and J ends were trimmed by 3 bases and 1 base, with 10 bases remaining between them. The CDR3 region is CASSFKDRSYEQYF. CDR3 bases: TGTGCCAGCAGTTTTAAGGACAGATCCTACGAGCAGTACTTC.

The CDR3 reads CASSSPGTGGSGNTGELFF. In DNA form, the CDR3 reads TGCGCCAGCAGCTCCCCCGGGACAGGGGGCTCTGGGAACACCGGGGAGCTGTTTTTT. The chain carries TRBV5-1 and TRBJ2-2; 12 bases align to TRBD1. Germline V gene data show CDR1 as SGHRS and CDR2 as YFSETQ. CDR3 length: 19 amino acids. Trimming at V came to 3 bases and at J to 1 base, leaving 10 bases not matched to a gene.

This clone was seen only once. The chain carries TRBV27 and TRBJ1-1; a weak D match, TRBD1 (6 bases). The CDR3 has 14 amino acids. Trimming removed 6 bases at V and 0 bases at J, with 11 bases between. Germline V gene data show CDR1 as MNHEY and CDR2 as SMNVEV (reference sequence). The CDR3 protein is CASSAQGVNTEAFF. In DNA form, the CDR3 reads TGTGCCAGCAGCGCACAGGGCGTGAACACTGAAGCTTTCTTT.

In the case of this clone: Relative to the germline gene, one junction end is altered; a read error may explain this. The chain has TRBV7-7 and TRBJ2-3; D call uncertain. This CDR3 is built from 13 residues. The germline CDR1 and CDR2 sequences are SSHAT and FNYEAQ (reference sequence). This CDR3 reads CASSMRASDTQYF. CDR3 bases: TGTGCTAGCAGTATGAGAGCGTCGGATACGCAGTATTTT.

CDR3 bases: TGTGCCAGCTCTCCAATAGCGGGAGCCAACACAGATACGCAGTATTTT. As protein: CASSPIAGANTDTQYF. This chain joins TRBV18 and TRBJ2-3, with 9 nucleotides matching TRBD2. Germline V lookup: CDR1 KGHSH, CDR2 LQKENI. This CDR3 is 16 amino acids long. Germline trimming cut 6 bases from V and 2 bases from J; bases unmatched to any gene: 9.

The sample holds a few counts of this clone. The CDR3 sequence is CASSVVGAGADTQYF. The CDR3 bases are TGTGCCAGCAGCGTAGTAGGAGCGGGGGCAGATACGCAGTATTTT. The rearrangement links TRBV9 to TRBJ2-3; TRBD2 matches at 8 bases. Germline-derived CDR1 and CDR2 are SGDLS and YYNGEE. This CDR3 has 15 amino acids. V trimming: 0 bases; J trimming: 4 bases; junction bases outside the gene matches: 4.

This chain links TRBV9 with TRBJ2-2, with a possible D match to TRBD2 (5 bases). The germline V gene has CDR1 SGDLS and CDR2 YYNGEE. This CDR3 comprises 15 residues. V was pared by 0 bases and J by 9 bases, with 15 bases between. The CDR3 DNA follows: TGTGCCAGCAGCGTAGGCGCCACTAGTATCAGGGAGCTGTTTTTT. This gives the protein CASSVGATSIRELFF. Variable domain in full (rest from reference TRBV9 and TRBJ2-2): DSGVTQTPKHLITATGQRVTLRCSPRSGDLSVYWYQQSLDQGLQFLIQYYNGEERAKGNILERFSAQQFPDLHSELNLSSLELGDSALYFCASSVGATSIRELFFGEGSRLTVL.